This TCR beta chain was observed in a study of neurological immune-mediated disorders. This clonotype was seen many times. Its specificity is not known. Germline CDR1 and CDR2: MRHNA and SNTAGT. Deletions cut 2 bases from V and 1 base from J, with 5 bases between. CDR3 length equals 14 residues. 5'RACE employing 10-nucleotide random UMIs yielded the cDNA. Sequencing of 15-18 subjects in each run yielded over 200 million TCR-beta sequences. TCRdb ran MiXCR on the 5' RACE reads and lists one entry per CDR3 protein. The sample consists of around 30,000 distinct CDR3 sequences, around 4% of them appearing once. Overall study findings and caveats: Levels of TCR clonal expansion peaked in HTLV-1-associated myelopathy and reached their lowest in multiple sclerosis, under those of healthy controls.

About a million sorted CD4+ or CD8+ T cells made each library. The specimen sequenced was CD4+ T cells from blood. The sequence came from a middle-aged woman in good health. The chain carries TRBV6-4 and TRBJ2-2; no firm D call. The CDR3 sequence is CASSDRWNTGELFF. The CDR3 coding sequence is TGTGCCAGCAGTGACCGCTGGAACACCGGGGAGCTGTTTTTT.